Listed below are T cell receptor beta chains from one sample, sequenced in a study of T-cell memory formation after mild COVID-19. TCRdb recomputed calls from the 5' RACE reads with MiXCR, one row per CDR3 protein. The repertoire consists of 550,000 to 600,000 distinct CDR3 sequences, with approximately 21% occurring once and the leading ten covering 7.5% to 9.5%. Sequencing was done on a sample of PBMCs or a T cell subset sorted from them (not recorded which). The source is an adult woman who had mild COVID-19 (a few samples of this study predate the infection). Cell type and time point are not known. Both conserved end residues are part of each CDR3. The order of the fields is clone size, D gene, V gene, J gene, CDR3 DNA, CDR3 protein. D genes are given only for firm matches. Some rows mark clone size as missing; the rest say once, few, many or name a class of expanded clone.

size: NA; D: NA; V: TRBV5-4; J: TRBJ2-1; DNA: TGTGCCAGCAGCTTGTCTACTTACGATGATGAGCAGTTCTTC; CDR3: CASSLSTYDDEQFF
size: few; D: NA; V: TRBV5-6; J: TRBJ1-4; DNA: TGTGCCAGCAGCAGTACAGGGCCTGGCGGTGAAAAACTGTTTTTT; CDR3: CASSSTGPGGEKLFF
size: NA; D: NA; V: TRBV7-9; J: TRBJ2-1; DNA: TGTGCCAGCAGCTTAGAGGTTAACCCCCCAGAGCAGTTCTTC; CDR3: CASSLEVNPPEQFF
size: few; D: TRBD2; V: TRBV7-2; J: TRBJ2-5; DNA: TGTGCCAGCAGCTTATCTGCTGCGGGAGGAAGAGAGACCCAGTACTTC; CDR3: CASSLSAAGGRETQYF
size: NA; D: TRBD1; V: TRBV27; J: TRBJ2-6; DNA: TGTGCCAGCAGTCCCTACTCGACAGGGGCCAACTCTGGGGCCAACGTCCTGACTTTC; CDR3: CASSPYSTGANSGANVLTF
size: few; D: NA; V: TRBV14; J: TRBJ1-1; DNA: TGTGCCAGCAGCCAAGTAGACCGGGTCCGAGCTGAAGCTTTCTTT; CDR3: CASSQVDRVRAEAFF
size: NA; D: NA; V: TRBV14; J: TRBJ1-2; DNA: TGTGCCAGCAGCCCACGGGGGTTTAGCCTGCGAGATGGCTACACCTTC; CDR3: CASSPRGFSLRDGYTF
size: many; D: TRBD2; V: TRBV9; J: TRBJ2-3; DNA: TGTGCCAGCAGTGTGCTAGCGGGGAGCACAGATACGCAGTATTTT; CDR3: CASSVLAGSTDTQYF
size: NA; D: NA; V: TRBV20-1; J: TRBJ2-7; DNA: TGCAGTGCTAGGAGGACAGACCGTACCGGGAACGAGCAGTACTTC; CDR3: CSARRTDRTGNEQYF
size: few; D: NA; V: TRBV6-2/TRBV6-3; J: TRBJ2-4; DNA: TGTGCCAGCAGCCCCAGTGCCAAAAACATTCAGTACTTC; CDR3: CASSPSAKNIQYF
size: NA; D: NA; V: TRBV12-3/TRBV12-4; J: TRBJ1-5; DNA: TGTGCCAGCAGTTTAGTGGGGGCTAGCAATCAGCCCCAGCATTTT; CDR3: CASSLVGASNQPQHF
size: few; D: TRBD1; V: TRBV27; J: TRBJ2-1; DNA: TGTGCCAGCAGTGTACAGGGGTACAATGAGCAGTTCTTC; CDR3: CASSVQGYNEQFF
size: few; D: TRBD1; V: TRBV10-3; J: TRBJ2-1; DNA: TGTGCCATCAGTGGGACAGGGGGATCCGGTGAGCAGTTCTTC; CDR3: CAISGTGGSGEQFF
size: few; D: NA; V: TRBV20-1; J: TRBJ1-5; DNA: TGCAGTGTACGGCGACCGAACAATCAGCCCCAGCATTTT; CDR3: CSVRRPNNQPQHF
size: NA; D: TRBD2; V: TRBV15; J: TRBJ2-7; DNA: TGTGCCACCAGCGCGGGACTAGCGGGAACCTACGAGCAGTACTTC; CDR3: CATSAGLAGTYEQYF
size: NA; D: TRBD2; V: TRBV3-1; J: TRBJ2-5; DNA: TGTGCCAGCAGCCAAGTGACTAGCGGGCCGTCCTTGGGGACCCAGTACTTC; CDR3: CASSQVTSGPSLGTQYF
size: NA; D: TRBD1; V: TRBV7-9; J: TRBJ1-4; DNA: TGTGCCAGCAGCCCCCCGGACAGGGGCGGGGGTGAAAGACTGTTTTTT; CDR3: CASSPPDRGGGERLFF